Reported below is one TCR beta chain. The target antigen is unknown. With V trimmed by 7 bases and J by 1 base, 4 bases remained unmatched. The CDR3 loop spans 15 amino acids. Germline loops: CDR1 ENHRY, CDR2 SYGVKD. After constant-region reverse-primer amplification, full-length variable regions underwent semi-nested PCR with Nested Universal Primer A. TCRdb fed the 5' RACE reads into MiXCR, producing one record per CDR3 protein. The sample has roughly 38,000 distinct CDR3 sequences; approximately 20% are singletons. Study-level findings and limits: Tumor memory CD4+ T cell TCR gene usage was found to cluster with blood and lymph node memory CD4+ cells and with lymph node naive CD4+ cells. Whole repertoires were not studied in the larger cohort, only one V-J beta rearrangement.

The chain recombines TRBV10-3 with TRBJ2-2; TRBD2 agrees at 9 bases. The sequenced sample consisted of naive CD4+ T cells sorted from a lymph node. The subset was: naive CD4+ T cells, CD4+CD45RA+CD25-. This receptor was obtained from a female donor with breast cancer. CDR3 DNA sequence: TGTGCCATCACCCCGACTAGCGGGAACACCGGGGAGCTGTTTTTT. The encoded protein is CAITPTSGNTGELFF.